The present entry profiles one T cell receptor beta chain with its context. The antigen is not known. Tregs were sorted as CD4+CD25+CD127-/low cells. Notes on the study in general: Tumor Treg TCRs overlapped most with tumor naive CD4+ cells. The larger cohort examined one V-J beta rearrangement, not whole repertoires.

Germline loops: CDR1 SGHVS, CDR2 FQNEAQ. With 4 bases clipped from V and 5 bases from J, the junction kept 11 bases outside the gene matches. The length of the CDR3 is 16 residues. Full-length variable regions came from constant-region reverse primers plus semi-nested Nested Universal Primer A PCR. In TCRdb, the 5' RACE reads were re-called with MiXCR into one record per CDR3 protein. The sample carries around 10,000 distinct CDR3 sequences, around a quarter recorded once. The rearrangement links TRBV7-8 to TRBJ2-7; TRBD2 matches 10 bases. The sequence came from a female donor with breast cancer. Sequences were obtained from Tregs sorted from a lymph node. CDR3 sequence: CASSSQPAGGLDEQYF. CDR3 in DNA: TGTGCCAGCAGCTCTCAGCCAGCGGGAGGGTTGGACGAGCAGTACTTC.